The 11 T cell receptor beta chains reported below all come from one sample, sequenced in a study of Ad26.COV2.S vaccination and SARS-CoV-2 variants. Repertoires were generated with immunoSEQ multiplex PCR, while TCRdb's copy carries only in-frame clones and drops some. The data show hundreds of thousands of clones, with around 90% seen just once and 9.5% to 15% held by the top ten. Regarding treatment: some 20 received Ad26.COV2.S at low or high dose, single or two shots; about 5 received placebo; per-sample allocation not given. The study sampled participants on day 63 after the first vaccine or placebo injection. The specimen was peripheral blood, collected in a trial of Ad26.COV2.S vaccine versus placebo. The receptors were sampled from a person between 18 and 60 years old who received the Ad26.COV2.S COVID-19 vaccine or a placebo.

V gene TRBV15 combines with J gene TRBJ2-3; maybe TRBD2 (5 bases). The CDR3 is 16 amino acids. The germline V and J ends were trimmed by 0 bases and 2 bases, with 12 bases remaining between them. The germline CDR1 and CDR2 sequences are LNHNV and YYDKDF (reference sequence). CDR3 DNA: TGTGCCACCAGCAGAGAGAAGGACTTCACCACAGATACGCAGTATTTT. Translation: CATSREKDFTTDTQYF.

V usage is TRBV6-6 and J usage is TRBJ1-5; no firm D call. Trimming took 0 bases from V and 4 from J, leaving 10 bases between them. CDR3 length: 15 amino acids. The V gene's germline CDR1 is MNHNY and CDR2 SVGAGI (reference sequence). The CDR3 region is CASSYSTQTNQPQHF. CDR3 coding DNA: TGTGCCAGCAGTTACTCGACACAGACAAATCAGCCCCAGCATTTT.

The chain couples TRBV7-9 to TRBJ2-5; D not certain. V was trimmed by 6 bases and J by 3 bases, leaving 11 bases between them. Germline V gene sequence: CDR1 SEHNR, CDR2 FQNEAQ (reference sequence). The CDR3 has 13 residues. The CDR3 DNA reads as TGTGCCAGCAGTCGCGTCGTCGAAGAGACCCAGTACTTC. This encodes CASSRVVEETQYF. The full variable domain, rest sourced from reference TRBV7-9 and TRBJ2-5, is DTGVSQNPRHKITKRGQNVTFRCDPISEHNRLYWYRQTLGQGPEFLTYFQNEAQLEKSRLLSDRFSAERPKGSFSTLEIQRTEQGDSAMYLCASSRVVEETQYFGPGTRLLVL.

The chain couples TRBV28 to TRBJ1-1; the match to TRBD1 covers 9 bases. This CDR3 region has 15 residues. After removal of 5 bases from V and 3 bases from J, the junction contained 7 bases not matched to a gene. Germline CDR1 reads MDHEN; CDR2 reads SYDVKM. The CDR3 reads CASSNPRQGDTEAFF. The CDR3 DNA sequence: TGTGCCAGCAGTAACCCGAGACAGGGGGACACTGAAGCTTTCTTT.

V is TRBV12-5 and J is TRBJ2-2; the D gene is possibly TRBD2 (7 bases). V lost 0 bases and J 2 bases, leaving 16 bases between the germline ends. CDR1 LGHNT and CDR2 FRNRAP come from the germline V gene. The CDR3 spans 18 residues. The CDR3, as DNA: TGTGCTAGTGGTTTGGTGGTGGGGGCTAGCGGAAACACCGGGGAGCTGTTTTTT. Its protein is CASGLVVGASGNTGELFF.

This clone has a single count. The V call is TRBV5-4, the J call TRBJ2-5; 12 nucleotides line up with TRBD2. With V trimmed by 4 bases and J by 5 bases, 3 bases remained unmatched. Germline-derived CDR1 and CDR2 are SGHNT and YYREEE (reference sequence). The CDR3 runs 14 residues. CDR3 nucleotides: TGTGCCAGCAGCAGACTAGCGGGAGATGAGACCCAGTACTTC. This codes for CASSRLAGDETQYF.

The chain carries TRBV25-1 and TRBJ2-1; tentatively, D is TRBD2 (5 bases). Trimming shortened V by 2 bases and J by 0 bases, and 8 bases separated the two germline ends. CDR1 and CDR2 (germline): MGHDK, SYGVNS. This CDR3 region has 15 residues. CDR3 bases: TGTGCCAGCAGTGAAGTAGCGACCTCCTACAATGAGCAGTTCTTC. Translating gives CASSEVATSYNEQFF.

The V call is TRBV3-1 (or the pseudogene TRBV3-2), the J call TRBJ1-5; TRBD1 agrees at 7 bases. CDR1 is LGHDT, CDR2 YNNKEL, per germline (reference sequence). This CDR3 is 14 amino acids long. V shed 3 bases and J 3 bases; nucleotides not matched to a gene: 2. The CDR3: CASSHGQVNQPQHF. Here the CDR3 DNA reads TGTGCCAGCAGCCACGGACAGGTCAATCAGCCCCAGCATTTT.

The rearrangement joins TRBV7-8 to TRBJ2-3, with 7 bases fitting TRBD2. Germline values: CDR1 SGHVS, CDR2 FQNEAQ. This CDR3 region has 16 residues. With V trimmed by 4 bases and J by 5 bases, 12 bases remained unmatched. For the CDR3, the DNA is TGTGCCAGCAGCTCCCCCCGGGACTATGAGGTAGATACGCAGTATTTT. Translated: CASSSPRDYEVDTQYF.

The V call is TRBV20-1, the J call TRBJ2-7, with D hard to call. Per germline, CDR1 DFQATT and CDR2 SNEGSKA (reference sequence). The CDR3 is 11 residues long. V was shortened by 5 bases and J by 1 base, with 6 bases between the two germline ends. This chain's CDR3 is CSALGSYEQYF. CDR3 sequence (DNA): TGCAGTGCTCTGGGATCCTACGAGCAGTACTTC.

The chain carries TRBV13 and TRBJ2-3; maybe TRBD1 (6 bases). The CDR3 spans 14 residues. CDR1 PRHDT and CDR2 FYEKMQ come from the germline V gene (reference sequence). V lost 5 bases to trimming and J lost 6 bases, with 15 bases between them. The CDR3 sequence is CASSPPDDRDTQYF. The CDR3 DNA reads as TGTGCCAGCAGCCCCCCGGACGACAGGGATACGCAGTATTTT.